These T cell receptor beta chains were read from a single sample in a study of T cells in Graves' hyperthyroidism and ophthalmopathy. Via MiXCR, TCRdb re-called the multiplex PCR reads, giving one row per CDR3 protein. The sample yields hundreds of thousands of distinct CDR3 sequences, over 11% seen once. Sequencing used blood. These receptors all stem from a woman in her 30s with Graves' hyperthyroidism that later progressed to Graves' ophthalmopathy. Both conserved end residues are part of each CDR3. D genes are given only for firm matches. A clone size is listed for some rows: how often the clone was seen (once, few, many), or a class if it is expanded.

V,D,J,size,DNA,CDR3
TRBV19,-,TRBJ1-1,many,TGTGCCAGTTCGGAGTTCATGAACACTGAAGCTTTCTTT,CASSEFMNTEAFF
TRBV27,-,TRBJ2-3,many,TGTGCCAGCAGTGGATACTCAGGGGAGACAGATACGCAGTATTTT,CASSGYSGETDTQYF
TRBV9,-,TRBJ2-5,many,TGTGCCAGCAGCCCCTGGACGGCGCAAGAGACCCAGTACTTC,CASSPWTAQETQYF
TRBV3-1,-,TRBJ1-1,many,TGTGCCAGCAGCCAAGCGTTGGTGGGCACTGAAGCTTTCTTT,CASSQALVGTEAFF
TRBV7-9,-,TRBJ1-5,many,TGTGCCAGCAGCTTGGGGCGGCAGCCCCAGCATTTT,CASSLGRQPQHF
TRBV20-1,TRBD1,TRBJ2-5,few,TGCAGTGGAGGACAGGCCGAAGAGACCCAGTACTTC,CSGGQAEETQYF
TRBV4-2,-,TRBJ1-6,-,TGTGCCAGCAGCTCGGGATCTCCTCTTAGCTCCTATAATTCACCCCTCCACTTT,CASSSGSPLSSYNSPLHF
TRBV12-3/TRBV12-4,-,TRBJ2-3,many,TGTGCCAGCAGTCCTAGCGCAGGCACAGATACGCAGTATTTT,CASSPSAGTDTQYF
TRBV29-1,TRBD1,TRBJ2-3,many,TGCAGCGTTGAAGACGGGGACAGTACAGATACGCAGTATTTT,CSVEDGDSTDTQYF
TRBV7-8,-,TRBJ2-2,many,TGTGCCAGCAGCCTACTAGAGCCGCCAGGGGAGCTGTTTTTT,CASSLLEPPGELFF
TRBV4-3,-,TRBJ1-2,many,TGCGCCAGCAGCCAAGGAGGCCGGACTAACTATGGCTACACCTTC,CASSQGGRTNYGYTF
TRBV5-1,-,TRBJ2-3,-,TGCGCCAGCAGCTTGGTGGTAGAATACGAAAGCACAGATATGCAGTATTTT,CASSLVVEYESTDMQYF
TRBV7-2,TRBD2,TRBJ2-5,many,TGTGCCAGCAGCTTACACCCTAGCGGGGGGTCCGGTGGCGAGACCCAGTACTTC,CASSLHPSGGSGGETQYF
TRBV12-3/TRBV12-4,TRBD1,TRBJ1-3,-,TGTGCCAGCAGTTCGCGTACGGCGGACAGGGAAAACACCATATATTTT,CASSSRTADRENTIYF
TRBV20-1,-,TRBJ2-7,-,TGCAGTGCCCCGCCGGGACCCCTACGCGATTACGAGCAGTACTTC,CSAPPGPLRDYEQYF
TRBV13,TRBD1,TRBJ1-3,few,TGTGCCAGCAGCAAAGAGATCGTCACAGGGGCCGAAGGTGGAAACACCATATATTTT,CASSKEIVTGAEGGNTIYF
TRBV27,-,TRBJ2-7,many,TGTGCCAGCAGTTTATCAGCTAGCTGGACCTACGAGCAGTACTTC,CASSLSASWTYEQYF
TRBV20-1,TRBD2,TRBJ2-3,many,TGCAGTGCTACTAAGCGGGAGGGCCAGACAGATACGCAGTATTTT,CSATKREGQTDTQYF
TRBV11-3,-,TRBJ1-1,many,TGTGCCAGCAGCTTGTCGGGCGGCGACACTGAAGCTTTCTTT,CASSLSGGDTEAFF
TRBV13,-,TRBJ2-1,few,TGTGCCAGCAGCTCCCCCACCGGCGAGCAGTTCTTC,CASSSPTGEQFF
TRBV29-1,TRBD2,TRBJ2-7,many,TGCAGCGTTGGAAGGGTGGCTAGCGGCTACACCCCAAACTACGAGCAGTACTTC,CSVGRVASGYTPNYEQYF
TRBV7-6,-,TRBJ1-2,few,TGTGCCAGCAGCCCCCCGGGGGCTTATGGCTACACCTTC,CASSPPGAYGYTF
TRBV24-1,-,TRBJ1-2,few,TGTGCCACCAGTGACCGAACAGGCATTCGTGGCTACACCTTC,CATSDRTGIRGYTF
TRBV24-1,TRBD1,TRBJ1-5,many,TGTGCCACCGGAGACAGGGATCAGCCCCAGCATTTT,CATGDRDQPQHF
TRBV29-1,-,TRBJ1-1,many,TGCAGCGTTGAAATAGCGGAGGCTGAAGCTTTCTTT,CSVEIAEAEAFF
TRBV19,-,TRBJ1-3,few,TGTGCCAGTAGTGTGACCGTTTCTGGAAACACCATATATTTT,CASSVTVSGNTIYF
TRBV24-1,-,TRBJ2-1,few,TGTGCCACCGGGCAGGAACCGAAGAATGAGCAGTTCTTC,CATGQEPKNEQFF
TRBV20-1,-,TRBJ1-1,-,TGCAGTGCTAAGGAGGGGGGAGGGAACACTGAAGCTTTCTTT,CSAKEGGGNTEAFF
TRBV15,-,TRBJ1-5,many,TGTGCCACCAGGGGGGGCGGACAAGGATATCAGCCCCAGCATTTT,CATRGGGQGYQPQHF
TRBV4-1,-,TRBJ1-4,many,TGCGCCAGCAGCCACCCCCCAAGTAGCCGTGAAAAACTGTTTTTT,CASSHPPSSREKLFF
TRBV24-1,-,TRBJ2-7,many,TGTGCCACTGGGCCCCGCCACTCCTACGAGCAGTACTTC,CATGPRHSYEQYF
TRBV7-2,-,TRBJ2-1,-,TGTGCCAGCAGGGTAGGAGGTGAGCAGTTCTTC,CASRVGGEQFF
TRBV7-2,TRBD1,TRBJ2-3,many,TGTGCCAGCAGCTTAGCCAGGGGGCTTGATAATACGCAGTATTTT,CASSLARGLDNTQYF
TRBV2,TRBD2,TRBJ2-2,-,TGTGCCAGCTTAGCGGGACCCGGGGAGCTGTTTTTT,CASLAGPGELFF
TRBV4-1,TRBD1,TRBJ2-2,-,TGCGCCAGCAGCCAAGCAGGGACAGGGGAATCCGGGGAGCTGTTTTTT,CASSQAGTGESGELFF
TRBV6-5,TRBD1,TRBJ1-3,many,TGTGCCAGCAGTTACGAGGGGGCCAACACCATATATTTT,CASSYEGANTIYF
TRBV7-2,TRBD1,TRBJ1-2,-,TGTGCCAGCAGCTTAGGATGGGGACAGTTTGGCGGCTACACCTTC,CASSLGWGQFGGYTF
TRBV3-1,-,TRBJ1-1,-,TGTGCCAGCAGCCACACAGGAAGATGGAACACTGAAGCTTTCTTT,CASSHTGRWNTEAFF
TRBV7-3,-,TRBJ1-4,-,TGTGCCAGCAGCCTAGACGGGGCAGCTAATGAAAAACTGTTTTTT,CASSLDGAANEKLFF
TRBV6-1,TRBD2,TRBJ2-5,many,TGTGCCAGCAGTGAAGCGGGGACTAGCGGGTACTTC,CASSEAGTSGYF
TRBV30,-,TRBJ1-1,many,TGTGCCTGGAGTGTACGGAACAGCCGGCTTCTTGGCGTGGAAGCTTTCTTT,CAWSVRNSRLLGVEAFF
TRBV5-8,-,TRBJ2-1,-,TGTGCCAGCAGCCCCCCCGAGACTGGGCAGTTCTTC,CASSPPETGQFF
TRBV19,TRBD1,TRBJ1-1,many,TGTGCCAGTACGAACTTCAGGGGGTCAACTGAAGCTTTCTTT,CASTNFRGSTEAFF
TRBV27,TRBD2,TRBJ2-7,few,TGTGCCAGCAGCCCAATATCGTTAGCGGGAGGCGAGACCTACGAGCAGTACTTC,CASSPISLAGGETYEQYF
TRBV7-9,-,TRBJ2-2,-,TGTGCCAGCAGCTTAACAGGCCCCCGGGAGCTGTTTTTT,CASSLTGPRELFF
TRBV7-2,TRBD2,TRBJ2-7,many,TGTGCCAGCAGCTTAGGACTAGCGGGAGCCGAGCAGTACTTC,CASSLGLAGAEQYF
TRBV7-9,-,TRBJ2-1,-,TGTGCCAGCAGCCCCGAGGGGACACTCCCGTACAATGAGCAGTTCTTC,CASSPEGTLPYNEQFF
TRBV5-6,-,TRBJ2-3,-,TGTGCCAGCAGCTTAAGGTTATTAGGGAGCACAGATACGCAGTATTTT,CASSLRLLGSTDTQYF